The 32 T cell receptor beta chains presented below share a single source sample, sequenced in a study of OX40 agonist ivuxolimab in advanced cancers. Using immunoSEQ multiplex PCR, the repertoire was profiled, and TCRdb retains in-frame clones only, with some absent. The sample includes 60,000 to 65,000 clones, less than 95% of them seen just once. Source: CD4+ or CD8+ T cells sorted from blood, taken in a trial of the OX40 agonist ivuxolimab. All receptors derive from an adult with an advanced solid tumor such as melanoma, head and neck, liver or kidney cancer.

The CDR3 spells CASSSDRDPPYEQYF. The CDR3 region has the DNA TGTGCCAGCAGCTCGGACAGGGATCCCCCCTACGAGCAGTACTTC. The chain recombines TRBV7-2 with TRBJ2-7, with TRBD1 matching 8 bases. CDR1 is SGHTA, CDR2 FQGNSA, per germline. This CDR3 region has 15 residues. V shed 4 bases, J shed 2 bases, and the junction held 7 bases outside the gene matches.

J is TRBJ1-3 and V is TRBV6-5, with D possibly being TRBD1 (6 bases). The CDR3 is 16 residues long. Germline CDR1 reads MNHEY; CDR2 reads SVGAGI. Trimming stripped 0 bases from V and 5 bases from J, with 14 bases between. This chain's CDR3 is CASSYSNGGRRNTIYF. The CDR3 DNA sequence: TGTGCCAGCAGTTACTCGAATGGGGGCAGAAGAAACACCATATATTTT.

The chain combines TRBV25-1 with TRBJ2-3; D tentatively reads TRBD1 or TRBD2 (5 bases each). Trimming cost V 5 bases and J 0 bases, with 15 bases left between them. CDR3 length: 16 residues. Germline V gives CDR1 MGHDK, CDR2 SYGVNS. The CDR3 coding sequence is TGTGCCAGCAGTCTCGCCTGGGGGTCTAGCACAGATACGCAGTATTTT. Translation: CASSLAWGSSTDTQYF.

V is TRBV2 and J is TRBJ1-3; D not resolved. This CDR3 region has 16 residues. The germline V gene has CDR1 SNHLY and CDR2 FYNNEI. V dropped 3 bases and J dropped 0 bases, with 12 bases sitting between them. The DNA for the CDR3 is TGTGCCAGCAGTGATAATGGTTACCGCTCTGGAAACACCATATATTTT. Residues: CASSDNGYRSGNTIYF.

Only a few counts were recorded for this clone. This sequence joins TRBV10-3 and TRBJ1-3; no clear D. The V end lost 3 bases, the J end lost 1 base, and 13 bases lay between the germline ends. The CDR3 loop spans 16 amino acids. Germline V gene lookup returns CDR1 ENHRY and CDR2 SYGVKD. CDR3 bases: TGTGCCATCAGTGACGGCGCACGGAGGTCTGGAAACACCATATATTTT. It specifies CAISDGARRSGNTIYF.

The V and J genes are TRBV18 and TRBJ1-2; D uncertain. The CDR3 consists of 15 residues. Germline V gene lookup returns CDR1 KGHSH and CDR2 LQKENI. V lost 0 bases to trimming and J lost 8 bases, with 16 bases between them. CDR3 sequence reads: CASSPPTLEGLGYTF. The CDR3 DNA is TGTGCCAGCTCACCACCGACCCTCGAGGGCCTCGGCTACACCTTC.

The chain is built from TRBV4-3 and TRBJ1-1; the match to TRBD1 covers 11 bases. The CDR3 runs 20 residues. The V gene end was trimmed by 3 bases and the J gene end by 1 base; junction bases not matched to a gene: 16. Germline CDR1 reads LGHNA; CDR2 reads YSLEER. This CDR3 reads CASSQDRGRSPGRPNTEAFF. The DNA for the CDR3 is TGCGCCAGCAGCCAGGACAGGGGGCGCTCCCCTGGGCGACCGAACACTGAAGCTTTCTTT.

V is TRBV5-1 and J is TRBJ2-1, with TRBD1 identical over 10 bases. In germline, CDR1 is SGHRS, CDR2 YFSETQ. V lost 4 bases, J lost 0 bases, and 4 bases stayed unmatched. The CDR3 runs to 16 residues. The CDR3: CASSRQGASSYNEQFF. The DNA of the CDR3 is TGCGCCAGCAGCCGACAGGGGGCGAGCTCCTACAATGAGCAGTTCTTC.

This chain connects TRBV4-1 to TRBJ2-3, with 9 bases matching TRBD2. The CDR3 runs 16 residues. V shed 3 bases and J 4 bases; nucleotides not matched to a gene: 8. The V gene's germline CDR1 is MGHRA and CDR2 YSYEKL. CDR3 DNA sequence: TGCGCCAGCAGCCAGCTTAGCGGGAGTGGCGCAGATACGCAGTATTTT. Its translation is CASSQLSGSGADTQYF.

V is TRBV6-4 and J is TRBJ1-2, with 7 bases fitting TRBD1. The J segment lost 2 bases and the V segment lost 3 bases, leaving 3 bases of the junction unmatched. Germline CDR1 is MRHNA and CDR2 is SNTAGT. The CDR3 contains 14 residues. CDR3 nucleotides: TGTGCCAGCAGTGATAGGGGACAGAACTATGGCTACACCTTC. This encodes CASSDRGQNYGYTF.

This chain uses TRBV19 with TRBJ2-5; 9 nucleotides line up with TRBD2. V trimming: 4 bases; J trimming: 2 bases; junction bases outside the gene matches: 5. In germline, CDR1 is LNHDA, CDR2 SQIVND (reference sequence). This CDR3 contains 15 residues. The CDR3 protein is CASSTGLAAQETQYF. DNA for the CDR3: TGTGCCAGTAGTACGGGACTAGCTGCTCAAGAGACCCAGTACTTC.

This clone was detected only a few times. The chain combines TRBV6-6 with TRBJ1-3; D unclear. There are 13 residues in the CDR3. V was trimmed by 5 bases and J by 0 bases, leaving 5 bases between them. CDR1 MNHNY and CDR2 SVGAGI come from the germline V gene (reference sequence). The CDR3 nucleotides read TGTGCCAGCAGTCGCTACTCTGGAAACACCATATATTTT. Translation: CASSRYSGNTIYF.

The chain employs TRBV19 and TRBJ2-1; D unclear. The V and J ends lost 5 bases and 4 bases respectively, with 15 bases between them. CDR1 LNHDA and CDR2 SQIVND come from the germline V gene (reference sequence). This CDR3 region has 15 residues. The CDR3 loop reads CASSPGGSNYNEQFF. The CDR3 nucleotides read TGTGCCAGTAGTCCTGGTGGCAGTAATTACAATGAGCAGTTCTTC.

The count of this clone is one. The chain is built from TRBV27 and TRBJ2-2; possible D gene TRBD1, 5 bases. Germline V gene lookup returns CDR1 MNHEY and CDR2 SMNVEV (reference sequence). The CDR3 covers 13 residues. Deletions cut 9 bases from V and 0 bases from J, with 8 bases between. This CDR3 reads CASKGTNTGELFF. CDR3 DNA: TGTGCCAGTAAGGGGACGAACACCGGGGAGCTGTTTTTT.

The V gene is TRBV27, the J gene TRBJ1-1; D is possibly TRBD1 (5 bases). CDR1 is MNHEY, CDR2 SMNVEV, per germline (reference sequence). Trimming removed 6 bases from V and 0 bases from J, with 11 bases in between. The CDR3 runs 14 residues. The DNA for the CDR3 is TGTGCCAGCAGGTTCAGGGAGTTGAACACTGAAGCTTTCTTT. Its protein product is CASRFRELNTEAFF.

This clone showed up just once. The rearrangement joins TRBV5-4 to TRBJ2-1, with 7 bases identical to TRBD2. From germline, CDR1 is SGHNT and CDR2 YYREEE (reference sequence). The CDR3 runs to 17 residues. J lost 3 bases, V lost 0 bases, and 9 bases had no gene match. CDR3 sequence: CASSLGTFSGHYNEQFF. The CDR3, as DNA: TGTGCCAGCAGCTTGGGAACATTTAGCGGGCACTACAATGAGCAGTTCTTC.

The chain employs TRBV6-5 and TRBJ2-1; D not resolved. Germline V gene lookup returns CDR1 MNHEY and CDR2 SVGAGI. The CDR3 has 14 amino acids. Trimming took 0 bases from V and 6 from J, leaving 9 bases between them. CDR3 coding DNA: TGTGCCAGCAGTTACTCGAATAGCATCAATGAGCAGTTCTTC. Translation gives CASSYSNSINEQFF.

The V call is TRBV7-2, the J call TRBJ1-4; 10 bases line up with TRBD1. V shed 1 base and J 7 bases; nucleotides not matched to a gene: 3. This CDR3 spans 15 amino acids. The V gene's germline CDR1 is SGHTA and CDR2 FQGNSA. CDR3 amino acids: CASSLGGQGFEKLFF. In DNA form, the CDR3 reads TGTGCCAGCAGCTTAGGGGGACAGGGGTTTGAAAAACTGTTTTTT.

The chain recombines TRBV27 with TRBJ1-2; 7 bases align to TRBD1. The CDR3 has 16 amino acids. V lost 6 bases and J lost 7; bases outside the gene matches: 17. In germline, CDR1 is MNHEY, CDR2 SMNVEV (reference sequence). The CDR3 DNA follows: TGTGCCAGCAGCCAACACGGTACAGGGGTACTGTCTGGCTACACCTTC. Translation gives CASSQHGTGVLSGYTF.

The rearrangement links TRBV18 to TRBJ1-1; 7 bases map to TRBD1. Per germline, CDR1 KGHSH and CDR2 LQKENI. V lost 6 bases and J lost 3; bases outside the gene matches: 7. The CDR3 extends over 14 amino acids. The CDR3 DNA is TGTGCCAGCTCCCGGGACAGTTCTTACACTGAAGCTTTCTTT. Translation: CASSRDSSYTEAFF.

The chain recombines TRBV5-1 with TRBJ1-1; 7 bases agree with TRBD1. After removal of 0 bases from V and 4 bases from J, the junction contained 6 bases not matched to a gene. Germline V gives CDR1 SGHRS, CDR2 YFSETQ. The length of the CDR3 is 15 residues. CDR3 DNA sequence: TGCGCCAGCAGCTTGGAAGGGGGGGACAGCACTGAAGCTTTCTTT. This sequence encodes CASSLEGGDSTEAFF.

The CDR3 loop reads CASSKVATSTGAGETQYF. CDR3 DNA: TGTGCCAGCAGCAAAGTTGCCACCTCGACAGGGGCGGGGGAGACCCAGTACTTC. V usage is TRBV21-1 and J usage is TRBJ2-5; the DNA was not compared with TRBD1, the D call given in the table. TRBV21-1 is a documented pseudogene. The CDR3 is 18 amino acids.

V and J are TRBV6-5 and TRBJ1-1; 7 nucleotides align to TRBD1. CDR3 length equals 12 residues. Trimming cost V 2 bases and J 11 bases; bases outside gene matches: 5. Germline values: CDR1 MNHEY, CDR2 SVGAGI. Here the CDR3 DNA reads TGTGCCAGCAGTTACCGGAGGGGGCATGCTTTCTTT. This sequence encodes CASSYRRGHAFF.

The rearrangement uses TRBV18 and TRBJ1-5; D call uncertain. V gave up 3 bases and J gave up 5 bases, with 17 bases separating them. Germline-derived CDR1 and CDR2 are KGHSH and LQKENI. The CDR3 length is 16 residues. CDR3 sequence: CASSPSGPQADQPQHF. The DNA for the CDR3 is TGTGCCAGCTCACCGTCGGGTCCCCAAGCCGATCAGCCCCAGCATTTT.

Only a few counts were recorded for this clone. This chain uses TRBV4-2 with TRBJ1-5, with D hard to call. There are 15 residues in the CDR3. Per the germline V gene, CDR1 is LGHNA and CDR2 is YNFKEQ. V lost 0 bases and J lost 6, with 12 bases in between. CDR3 bases: TGTGCCAGCAGCCAAGATTCGGGAGGTGCTCAGCCCCAGCATTTT. Translating gives CASSQDSGGAQPQHF.

The chain couples TRBV7-2 to TRBJ2-1; 8 nucleotides align to TRBD1. Germline trimming cut 1 base from V and 1 base from J; bases unmatched to any gene: 9. Germline CDR1 reads SGHTA; CDR2 reads FQGNSA. CDR3 length equals 18 residues. Here the CDR3 DNA reads TGTGCCAGCAGCTTAGGCAGGGGGCGCGGGTCATCCTACAATGAGCAGTTCTTC. Its translation: CASSLGRGRGSSYNEQFF.

The chain carries TRBV30 and TRBJ2-7; 10 nucleotides agree with TRBD2. The germline V gene has CDR1 GTSNPN and CDR2 SVGIG (reference sequence). This CDR3 comprises 13 residues. After removal of 2 bases from V and 3 bases from J, the junction contained 1 base not matched to a gene. This CDR3 reads CAWSLAGVYEQYF. In DNA, the CDR3 is TGTGCCTGGAGTCTAGCGGGAGTCTACGAGCAGTACTTC.

J is TRBJ1-2 and V is TRBV5-1; the D gene is possibly TRBD1 (5 bases). The CDR3 has 13 residues. Trimming shortened V by 3 bases and J by 4 bases, and 10 bases separated the two germline ends. Germline assignment: CDR1 SGHRS and CDR2 YFSETQ. This CDR3 is CASSSDSFYGYTF. Here the CDR3 DNA reads TGCGCCAGCAGCTCTGACAGCTTCTATGGCTACACCTTC.

V gene TRBV19 combines with J gene TRBJ2-6; D may be TRBD1 (5 bases). Germline CDR1 LNHDA, CDR2 SQIVND (reference sequence). The CDR3 is 15 amino acids. With 5 bases removed from V and 0 bases from J, the gap between germline ends came to 8 bases. CDR3: CASSDTGSGANVLTF. The CDR3, as DNA: TGTGCCAGTAGTGATACAGGCTCTGGGGCCAACGTCCTGACTTTC.

The V gene is TRBV27, the J gene TRBJ1-1; D is possibly TRBD1 (6 bases). The CDR3 consists of 18 residues. From germline, CDR1 is MNHEY and CDR2 SMNVEV (reference sequence). The ends were cut back, 2 bases at V and 5 bases at J, with 24 bases in the middle. This CDR3 is CASSLPAKRGPKQTEAFF. The DNA of the CDR3 is TGTGCCAGCAGTTTACCCGCTAAGCGGGGGCCGAAACAGACTGAAGCTTTCTTT.

The rearrangement links TRBV7-9 to TRBJ2-2; D is unclear. V lost 4 bases to trimming and J lost 3 bases, with 0 bases between them. The CDR3 runs to 11 residues. Germline lookup yields CDR1 SEHNR and CDR2 FQNEAQ (reference sequence). CDR3 loop: CASSYTGELFF. CDR3 bases: TGTGCCAGCAGCTACACCGGGGAGCTGTTTTTT.

This chain connects TRBV7-9 to TRBJ2-7; D is perhaps TRBD1 (5 bases). The CDR3 length is 15 residues. Trimming took off 5 bases at V and 1 base at J, with 15 bases between the two ends. Germline V gene data show CDR1 as SEHNR and CDR2 as FQNEAQ (reference sequence). The CDR3 is CASSPQGIGSYEQYF. In nucleotides, the CDR3 is TGTGCCAGCAGCCCCCAGGGAATTGGGTCCTACGAGCAGTACTTC. The whole variable domain, filled in from reference TRBV7-9 and TRBJ2-7, reads DTGVSQNPRHKITKRGQNVTFRCDPISEHNRLYWYRQTLGQGPEFLTYFQNEAQLEKSRLLSDRFSAERPKGSFSTLEIQRTEQGDSAMYLCASSPQGIGSYEQYFGPGTRLTVT.